The 20 T cell receptor beta chains in this list originate from one sample, sequenced in a study of CD8 T cell repertoires and HIV-1 epitope variants. Their specific antigens are unknown. Sequencing used immunoSEQ multiplex PCR; TCRdb keeps in-frame clones, though not all of them. Among thousands of clones listed, approximately 70% were seen once. Material: cultured CD8+ T cells derived from PBMCs. All receptors come from a male donor with HIV.

The rearrangement joins TRBV6-1 to TRBJ2-2, with D perhaps matching TRBD1 (6 bases). V was pared by 3 bases and J by 5 bases, with 10 bases between. The length of the CDR3 is 14 residues. The germline CDR1 and CDR2 sequences are MNHNS and SASEGT. The CDR3 nucleotides are TGTGCCAGCAGTGACAAGGGGGAGACCGGGGAGCTGTTTTTT. This encodes CASSDKGETGELFF.

V is TRBV6-1 and J is TRBJ2-1; D perhaps matches TRBD2 (6 bases). The germline V and J ends were trimmed by 8 bases and 6 bases, with 11 bases remaining between them. The CDR3 consists of 12 residues. CDR1 MNHNS and CDR2 SASEGT come from the germline V gene. This chain's CDR3 is CASEGLRNEQFF. The CDR3 DNA reads as TGTGCCAGCGAGGGACTTCGCAATGAGCAGTTCTTC.

There are a few counts of this clone. The rearrangement links TRBV6-6 to TRBJ1-2, with 10 bases fitting TRBD1. The V segment lost 2 bases and the J segment 3 bases; nucleotides outside the gene matches: 6. Germline V CDR1 and CDR2: MNHNY, SVGAGI (reference sequence). The CDR3 is 16 amino acids. The CDR3 region has the DNA TGTGCCAGCAGTTACGGGACAGGGGCTCTTCACTATGGCTACACCTTC. It translates to CASSYGTGALHYGYTF.

The V and J genes are TRBV16 and TRBJ2-3; a possible D gene is TRBD2 (6 bases). CDR1 and CDR2 from the germline V gene are KGHSY and FQNENV. With 4 bases removed from V and 6 bases from J, the gap between germline ends came to 17 bases. CDR3 length: 15 residues. For the CDR3, the DNA is TGTGCCAGCAGCCTCGGAGGGGCTAAATCGGATACGCAGTATTTT. This codes for CASSLGGAKSDTQYF.

This chain joins TRBV4-1 and TRBJ2-7; 8 nucleotides match TRBD2. The germline gives CDR1 MGHRA, CDR2 YSYEKL. CDR3 length: 15 residues. V lost 1 base and J lost 2; bases outside the gene matches: 4. CDR3 loop: CASSQGLAPTYEQYF. The CDR3 nucleotides read TGCGCCAGCAGCCAAGGACTAGCGCCCACCTACGAGCAGTACTTC.

The V call is TRBV7-6, the J call TRBJ2-2; a possible D gene is TRBD1 (5 bases). This CDR3 contains 20 residues. Deletions cut 1 base from V and 0 bases from J, with 21 bases between. Looked up from germline, CDR1 is SGHVS and CDR2 is FNYEAQ. CDR3 loop: CASSLGVFDSTFANTGELFF. CDR3 DNA sequence: TGTGCCAGCAGCTTAGGGGTATTTGACAGCACGTTCGCGAACACCGGGGAGCTGTTTTTT.

V gene TRBV4-1 combines with J gene TRBJ2-7; 9 positions match TRBD2. After removal of 2 bases from V and 3 bases from J, the junction contained 5 bases not matched to a gene. The CDR3 contains 15 residues. Germline V gives CDR1 MGHRA, CDR2 YSYEKL. The CDR3 sequence is CASSQISGSLYEQYF. The CDR3 DNA follows: TGCGCCAGCAGCCAAATTAGCGGGAGCCTCTACGAGCAGTACTTC.

This rearrangement joins TRBV5-4 to TRBJ2-3; the D is unclear. Trimming took off 4 bases at V and 1 base at J, with 4 bases between the two ends. Germline V CDR1 and CDR2: SGHNT, YYREEE (reference sequence). This CDR3 contains 12 residues. Here the CDR3 DNA reads TGTGCCAGCAGCCGCCGCACAGATACGCAGTATTTT. This gives the protein CASSRRTDTQYF.

The J gene is TRBJ2-1, the V gene TRBV27; D gene unclear. Between the trimmed V and J ends, which lost 0 bases and 4 bases, there was a span of 4 bases. This CDR3 region has 13 residues. The V gene's germline CDR1 is MNHEY and CDR2 SMNVEV (reference sequence). The DNA of the CDR3 is TGTGCCAGCAGTTTATCCGCGTACAATGAGCAGTTCTTC. Amino acids: CASSLSAYNEQFF.

This clone was observed a handful of times. V gene TRBV5-1 combines with J gene TRBJ1-1; D possibly corresponds to TRBD1 (5 bases). The CDR3 spans 13 residues. The germline V gene encodes CDR1 SGHRS and CDR2 YFSETQ. Trimming took 2 bases from V and 4 from J, leaving 9 bases between them. The CDR3 loop is CASSLYGGTEAFF. CDR3 nucleotide sequence: TGCGCCAGCAGCTTATATGGGGGCACTGAAGCTTTCTTT. Drawing the rest from reference TRBV5-1 and TRBJ1-1, the complete variable domain is KAGVTQTPRYLIKTRGQQVTLSCSPISGHRSVSWYQQTPGQGLQFLFEYFSETQRNKGNFPGRFSGRQFSNSRSEMNVSTLELGDSALYLCASSLYGGTEAFFGQGTRLTVV.

The chain is built from TRBV7-9 and TRBJ1-5, with D possibly matching TRBD1 (6 bases). The V gene's germline CDR1 is SEHNR and CDR2 FQNEAQ (reference sequence). V lost 1 base to trimming and J lost 5 bases, with 12 bases between them. The CDR3 contains 15 residues. The CDR3: CASSLGGAGDQPQHF. The CDR3, as DNA: TGTGCCAGCAGCTTAGGGGGGGCTGGTGATCAGCCCCAGCATTTT.

The chain couples TRBV7-9 to TRBJ2-2; D remains unclear. Trimming removed 5 bases at V and 7 bases at J, with 11 bases between. From germline, CDR1 is SEHNR and CDR2 FQNEAQ (reference sequence). The CDR3 loop spans 13 amino acids. The CDR3 loop is CASSTLGIGELFF. In DNA form, the CDR3 reads TGTGCCAGCAGCACTCTAGGGATCGGGGAGCTGTTTTTT.

The chain employs TRBV7-2 and TRBJ2-5; TRBD2 aligns across 7 bases. Germline values: CDR1 SGHTA, CDR2 FQGNSA. The CDR3 is 17 residues long. V gave up 1 base and J gave up 1 base; unmatched junction bases: 9. For the CDR3, the DNA is TGTGCCAGCAGCTTAGGGGTACTAGCGCAATTCCAAGAGACCCAGTACTTC. Translation: CASSLGVLAQFQETQYF.

The chain uses TRBV28 and TRBJ1-1; possible D gene TRBD1, 6 bases. This CDR3 region has 14 residues. Germline CDR1 reads MDHEN; CDR2 reads SYDVKM. V shed 8 bases and J shed 4 bases, with 17 bases lying between them. This CDR3 reads CASRDPGVSTEAFF. CDR3 DNA sequence: TGTGCCAGCCGGGACCCAGGGGTCAGCACTGAAGCTTTCTTT. Supplemented by reference TRBV28 and TRBJ1-1, the full variable domain reads DVKVTQSSRYLVKRTGEKVFLECVQDMDHENMFWYRQDPGLGLRLIYFSYDVKMKEKGDIPEGYSVSREKKERFSLILESASTNQTSMYLCASRDPGVSTEAFFGQGTRLTVV.

Concerning this clone itself: At one end, the junction sequence differs from germline, possibly due to a read error. This chain connects TRBV5-4 to TRBJ1-2; D gene uncertain. The germline CDR1 and CDR2 sequences are SGHNT and YYREEE (reference sequence). CDR3 length: 16 residues. DNA for the CDR3: TGCGCCAGCAGCCAAGATCCCGTCGAACTCGACTATGGCTACACCTTC. As protein: CASSQDPVELDYGYTF.

This chain links TRBV7-9 with TRBJ2-1; a weak D match, TRBD2 (6 bases). Looked up from germline, CDR1 is SEHNR and CDR2 is FQNEAQ (reference sequence). V was cut by 5 bases and J by 7 bases, with 12 bases left in between. The CDR3 runs to 13 residues. CDR3 nucleotides: TGTGCCAGCAGCCACGGGACTGAGAATGAGCAGTTCTTC. Residues: CASSHGTENEQFF.

The V gene is TRBV19, the J gene TRBJ1-1, with unresolved D. V lost 8 bases and J lost 0, with 10 bases in between. The CDR3 has 13 residues. The germline V gene encodes CDR1 LNHDA and CDR2 SQIVND (reference sequence). The CDR3 DNA is TGTGCCAGTTCGACGGCAGTGAACACTGAAGCTTTCTTT. This encodes CASSTAVNTEAFF.

The chain employs TRBV28 and TRBJ2-7; D may be TRBD2 (5 bases). The CDR3 is 13 residues long. Germline loops: CDR1 MDHEN, CDR2 SYDVKM. V was clipped by 3 bases and J by 6 bases, with 12 bases between them. CDR3 loop: CASSFTGNLEQYF. As DNA, the CDR3 is TGTGCCAGCAGTTTCACCGGGAACCTCGAGCAGTACTTC.

This chain links TRBV9 with TRBJ1-1; D ambiguous. CDR1 and CDR2 from the germline V gene are SGDLS and YYNGEE. With 0 bases removed from V and 1 base from J, the gap between germline ends came to 10 bases. This CDR3 is built from 15 residues. The DNA for the CDR3 is TGTGCCAGCAGCGTAGGACCTATACCGAACACTGAAGCTTTCTTT. Translation: CASSVGPIPNTEAFF.

The chain is built from TRBV4-2 and TRBJ1-1; D is possibly TRBD1 (6 bases). V gave up 3 bases and J gave up 4 bases, with 15 bases separating them. Per germline, CDR1 LGHNA and CDR2 YNFKEQ. The CDR3 is 15 amino acids. The CDR3 region has the DNA TGTGCCAGCAGCCATCCGGCGGGGGGCAGCACTGAAGCTTTCTTT. Protein sequence: CASSHPAGGSTEAFF.